This is a list of T cell receptor beta chains from one sample in a study of OX40 agonist ivuxolimab in advanced cancers. Profiling relied on immunoSEQ multiplex PCR, and the TCRdb table lists in-frame clones only, not all of them. The table lists fewer than 90,000 clones, just over 85% of them singletons. This material consisted of CD4+ or CD8+ T cells sorted from blood, taken in a trial of the OX40 agonist ivuxolimab. The receptors stem from an adult with an advanced solid tumor such as melanoma, head and neck, liver or kidney cancer. CDR3s include the opening cysteine and the closing phenylalanine or tryptophan. Fields, in order: D gene, V gene, J gene, clone size, CDR3 DNA, CDR3 protein. The D gene is left open where the match is weak. Part of the rows lack a size; the others show once, few, many or a class for expanded clones.

D: TRBD2; V: TRBV18; J: TRBJ2-1; size: NA; DNA: TGTGCCAGCTCACCCAGCCCGGGGAGGGTCTACAATGAGCAGTTCTTC; CDR3: CASSPSPGRVYNEQFF
D: NA; V: TRBV7-9; J: TRBJ2-1; size: few; DNA: TGTGCCAGCAGATTTTACTCCTACAATGAGCAGTTCTTC; CDR3: CASRFYSYNEQFF
D: TRBD1; V: TRBV19; J: TRBJ1-3; size: NA; DNA: TGTGCCAGTAGTATACTACAGGGGACTGGAAACACCATATATTTT; CDR3: CASSILQGTGNTIYF
D: TRBD1; V: TRBV7-2; J: TRBJ2-1; size: NA; DNA: TGTGCCAGCAGCCAACAGGGGGCGGGGGAGCAGTTCTTC; CDR3: CASSQQGAGEQFF
D: TRBD1; V: TRBV27; J: TRBJ2-7; size: few; DNA: TGTGCCAGCAGTCGAAACCGGGACAGGGGCTACGAGCAGTACTTC; CDR3: CASSRNRDRGYEQYF
D: NA; V: TRBV10-2; J: TRBJ2-4; size: NA; DNA: TGCGCCAGCAGTCCGGGGAGTATTCAGTACTTC; CDR3: CASSPGSIQYF
D: TRBD1; V: TRBV6-6; J: TRBJ1-2; size: NA; DNA: TGTGCCAGCAGTAGACAGGGGGCCACGAATGGCTACACCTTC; CDR3: CASSRQGATNGYTF
D: NA; V: TRBV7-9; J: TRBJ2-7; size: NA; DNA: TGTGCCAGCAGCTTGCCGGGCAGGTCGGGCTCCTACGAGCAGTACTTC; CDR3: CASSLPGRSGSYEQYF
D: NA; V: TRBV2; J: TRBJ1-1; size: many; DNA: TGTGCCAGCACTCGGGGGGGCACCGGGGGCACTGAAGCTTTCTTT; CDR3: CASTRGGTGGTEAFF
D: TRBD1; V: TRBV11-2; J: TRBJ1-2; size: many; DNA: TGTGCCAGCAGTTCTCCCCCACCGGGACAGGGACGCTATGGCTACACCTTC; CDR3: CASSSPPPGQGRYGYTF
D: NA; V: TRBV5-4; J: TRBJ2-6; size: NA; DNA: TGTGCCAGCAGCTTGGGGGGGTCTGGGGCCAACGTCCTGACTTTC; CDR3: CASSLGGSGANVLTF
D: NA; V: TRBV7-3; J: TRBJ2-3; size: NA; DNA: TGTGCCAGCAGCGGGGCAAGCACAGATACGCAGTATTTT; CDR3: CASSGASTDTQYF
D: NA; V: TRBV27; J: TRBJ1-1; size: NA; DNA: TGTGCCAGCAGTTTAAAGGCAGGGCAGAACACTGAAGCTTTCTTT; CDR3: CASSLKAGQNTEAFF
D: NA; V: TRBV18; J: TRBJ1-1; size: NA; DNA: TGTGCCAGCTCCCATAACCCGGGACATGCGAACACTGAAGCTTTCTTT; CDR3: CASSHNPGHANTEAFF
D: NA; V: TRBV19; J: TRBJ2-3; size: NA; DNA: TGTGCCAGTAGTATCGTCGCAATGGGCACAGATACGCAGTATTTT; CDR3: CASSIVAMGTDTQYF
D: TRBD2; V: TRBV5-1; J: TRBJ2-7; size: NA; DNA: TGCGCCAGCAGCCTCGGGGGGGAAGCGGAGTACTTC; CDR3: CASSLGGEAEYF